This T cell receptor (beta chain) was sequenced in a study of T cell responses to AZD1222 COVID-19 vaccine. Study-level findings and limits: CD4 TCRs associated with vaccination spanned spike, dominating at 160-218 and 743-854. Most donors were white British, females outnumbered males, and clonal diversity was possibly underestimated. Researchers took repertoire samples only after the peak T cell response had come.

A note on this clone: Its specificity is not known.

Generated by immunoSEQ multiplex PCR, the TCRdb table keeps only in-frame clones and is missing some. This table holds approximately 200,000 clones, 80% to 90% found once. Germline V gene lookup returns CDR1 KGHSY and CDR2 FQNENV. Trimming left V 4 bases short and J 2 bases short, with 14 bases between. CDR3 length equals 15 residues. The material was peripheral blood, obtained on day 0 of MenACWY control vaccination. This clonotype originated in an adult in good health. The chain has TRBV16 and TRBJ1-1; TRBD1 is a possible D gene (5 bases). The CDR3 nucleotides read TGTGCCAGCAGCCGCATATCAGACAGTAACACTGAAGCTTTCTTT. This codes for CASSRISDSNTEAFF.